The rows below give T cell receptor beta chains drawn from one sample of a study of cytomegalovirus exposure and HLA in healthy donors. The method was immunoSEQ multiplex PCR; TCRdb's version includes in-frame clones alone and lacks a portion of them. Its table lists about 160,000 clones. The specimen sequenced was PBMCs. The receptors derive from a man in his thirties or forties in good health and CMV-seronegative. Each CDR3 is given with its conserved first and last residue. D genes are given only for firm matches.

D | J | V | DNA | CDR3
NA | TRBJ2-3 | TRBV27 | TGTGCCAGCAGTCCACTGTCCCTAGATACGCAGTATTTT | CASSPLSLDTQYF
TRBD2 | TRBJ2-3 | TRBV5-1 | TGCGCCAGCAGCTTGGCTAGCGGGACAGATACGCAGTATTTT | CASSLASGTDTQYF
TRBD1 | TRBJ1-2 | TRBV28 | TGTGCCAGCAATGGTCGCGGGACAGGGGCGGGCTATGGCTACACCTTC | CASNGRGTGAGYGYTF
NA | TRBJ2-3 | TRBV14 | TGTGCCAGCAGCCACAGGGACTCTTACACAGATACGCAGTATTTT | CASSHRDSYTDTQYF
NA | TRBJ1-5 | TRBV30 | TGTGCCTGGTCGACAGTGAACAATCAGCCCCAGCATTTT | CAWSTVNNQPQHF
NA | TRBJ2-2 | TRBV19 | TGTGCCAGTAGTATGAGGGCCGGTTCGCTTCCCGGGGAGCTGTTTTTT | CASSMRAGSLPGELFF
TRBD2 | TRBJ2-7 | TRBV9 | TGTGCCAGCAGCGCCACTAGCGGGAGTTACGAGCAGTACTTC | CASSATSGSYEQYF
TRBD2 | TRBJ2-2 | TRBV27 | TGTGCCAGCCGTCAGAGGGGGCTAGCGGGAGACGGGGAGCTGTTTTTT | CASRQRGLAGDGELFF
NA | TRBJ2-7 | TRBV4-1 | TGCGCCAGCAGCCGGTCTCCTCTTAGCGACTTAACCTACGAGCAGTACTTC | CASSRSPLSDLTYEQYF
NA | TRBJ2-7 | TRBV28 | TGTGCCAGCAGTTTGGACTTCGAGCAGTACTTC | CASSLDFEQYF
TRBD2 | TRBJ2-6 | TRBV18 | TGTGCCAGCTCACCTGCGGGAGGGCCGTCTGGGGCCAACGTCCTGACTTTC | CASSPAGGPSGANVLTF
NA | TRBJ1-4 | TRBV5-1 | TGCGCCAGCAGCTTGGTTGGGGCCGCGGCTAATGAAAAACTGTTTTTT | CASSLVGAAANEKLFF
TRBD2 | TRBJ2-7 | TRBV27 | TGTGCCAGCAGTTTATCCCCGGGAGGGCTCGCGCAGTACTTC | CASSLSPGGLAQYF
TRBD2 | TRBJ2-7 | TRBV6-1 | TGTGCCAGCAAGACCCTACTAGCGGGGGAAAACGAGCAGTACTTC | CASKTLLAGENEQYF
TRBD1 | TRBJ2-7 | TRBV4-3 | TGCGCCAGCAGCCAAGATCCCCCACAGGGGGTGGACTACGAGCAGTACTTC | CASSQDPPQGVDYEQYF
TRBD1 | TRBJ2-2 | TRBV2 | TGTGCCAGCAGCCCCACCGGGACAGGGATTGGAGTTACCGGGGAGCTGTTTTTT | CASSPTGTGIGVTGELFF
TRBD2 | TRBJ2-7 | TRBV25-1 | TGTGCCAGCAGTGACCACTTTAGCGGGGGTGGAGGTTACGAGCAGTACTTC | CASSDHFSGGGGYEQYF
TRBD1 | TRBJ1-2 | TRBV27 | TGTGCCAGCATGAAACAGGGGGGCGGCTACACCTTC | CASMKQGGGYTF
TRBD1 | TRBJ1-2 | TRBV14 | TGTGCCAGCAGCCAGGCCGGGACAGGGGTCTATGGCTACACCTTC | CASSQAGTGVYGYTF
NA | TRBJ1-1 | TRBV4-3 | TGCGCCAGCAGCCAAGATTCGTGGCAGGCGGCTTTCTTT | CASSQDSWQAAFF
TRBD1 | TRBJ1-2 | TRBV19 | TGTGCCAGTAGTATACTCGCAGGGGGCAACTATGGCTACACCTTC | CASSILAGGNYGYTF
NA | TRBJ2-7 | TRBV11-2 | TGTGCCAGCAGCTTAGCCCTTCAGGTGCTTGTGCACGAGCAGTACTTC | CASSLALQVLVHEQYF
TRBD2 | TRBJ2-1 | TRBV14 | TGTGCCAGCAGCCAAGACTGGACTAGCGGCAATGAGCAGTTCTTC | CASSQDWTSGNEQFF
TRBD1 | TRBJ2-1 | TRBV5-1 | TGCGCCAGCAGCCCGGAGAGGACAGGAAAGAACCACAATGAGCAGTTCTTC | CASSPERTGKNHNEQFF
NA | TRBJ1-6 | TRBV5-1 | TGCGCCAGCAGCCCAGGGGCAAAGGGTTCACCCCTCCACTTT | CASSPGAKGSPLHF
TRBD1 | TRBJ2-3 | TRBV7-2 | TGTGCCAGCAGCAGCTCAGACAGGGTTACAGATACGCAGTATTTT | CASSSSDRVTDTQYF
NA | TRBJ1-3 | TRBV21-1 | TGTGCCAGCAGCCCCGCCAGGGGGACAGGGGGCGGGGACACCATATATTTT | CASSPARGTGGGDTIYF